This T cell receptor (beta chain) originates from a study of blood T cell repertoires in COVID-19. The CDR3 has 15 residues. The V gene's germline CDR1 is MDHEN and CDR2 SYDVKM. Produced via immunoSEQ multiplex PCR; TCRdb's table is partial and in-frame only. Seen here are roughly 120,000 clones, 75% to 90% observed once, and the top ten hold approximately 13%. The sequence was obtained from a human donor in a cohort sampled during active COVID-19. The source material was peripheral blood. This sequence joins TRBV28 and TRBJ2-1; 9 nucleotides match TRBD2. The CDR3 reads CAILPGRGGYNEQFF. In DNA, the CDR3 is TGTGCAATCCTACCTGGGCGGGGGGGTTACAATGAGCAGTTCTTC.